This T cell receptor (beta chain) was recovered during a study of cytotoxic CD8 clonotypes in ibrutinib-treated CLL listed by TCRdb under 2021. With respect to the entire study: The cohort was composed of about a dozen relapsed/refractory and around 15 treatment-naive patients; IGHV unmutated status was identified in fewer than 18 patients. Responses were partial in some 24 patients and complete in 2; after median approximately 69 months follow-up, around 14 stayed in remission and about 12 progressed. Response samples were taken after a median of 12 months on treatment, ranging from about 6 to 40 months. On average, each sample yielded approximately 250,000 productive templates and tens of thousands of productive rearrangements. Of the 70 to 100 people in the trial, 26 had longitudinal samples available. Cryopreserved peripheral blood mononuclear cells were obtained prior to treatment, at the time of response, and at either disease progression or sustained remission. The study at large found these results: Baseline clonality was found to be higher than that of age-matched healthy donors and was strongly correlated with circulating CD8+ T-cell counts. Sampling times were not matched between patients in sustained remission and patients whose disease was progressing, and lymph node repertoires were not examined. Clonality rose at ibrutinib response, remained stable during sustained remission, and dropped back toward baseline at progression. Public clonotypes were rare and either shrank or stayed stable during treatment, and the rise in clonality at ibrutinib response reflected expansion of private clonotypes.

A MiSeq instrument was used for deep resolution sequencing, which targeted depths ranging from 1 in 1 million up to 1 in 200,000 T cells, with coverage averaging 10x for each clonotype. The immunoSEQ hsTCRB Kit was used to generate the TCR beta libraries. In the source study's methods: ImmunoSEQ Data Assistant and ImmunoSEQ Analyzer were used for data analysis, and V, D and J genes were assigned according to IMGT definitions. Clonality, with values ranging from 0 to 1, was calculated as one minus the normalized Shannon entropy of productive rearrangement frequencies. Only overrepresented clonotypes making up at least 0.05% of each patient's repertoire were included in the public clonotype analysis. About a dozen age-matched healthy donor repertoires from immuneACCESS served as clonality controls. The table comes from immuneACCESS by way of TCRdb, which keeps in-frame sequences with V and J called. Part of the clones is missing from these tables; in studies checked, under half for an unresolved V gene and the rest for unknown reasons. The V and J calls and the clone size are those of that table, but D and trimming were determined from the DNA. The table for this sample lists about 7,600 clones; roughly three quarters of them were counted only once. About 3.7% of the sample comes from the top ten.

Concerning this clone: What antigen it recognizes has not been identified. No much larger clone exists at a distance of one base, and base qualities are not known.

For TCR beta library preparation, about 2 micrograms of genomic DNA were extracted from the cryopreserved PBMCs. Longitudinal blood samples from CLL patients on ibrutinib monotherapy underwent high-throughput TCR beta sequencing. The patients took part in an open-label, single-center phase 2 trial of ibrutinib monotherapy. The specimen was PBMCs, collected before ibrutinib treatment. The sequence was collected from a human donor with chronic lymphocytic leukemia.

The base sequence is TGTGCCAGCTCACCGCCCACCGGGGAGCTGTTTTTT. This sequence encodes CASSPPTGELFF. The sequence links TRBV18 to TRBJ2-2; there is no confident call for the D gene. At the junction V is shortened by 3 bases and J by 4 bases, with 3 bases in between. The CDR3 contains 12 residues, cysteine and phenylalanine counted. The DNA shown is the 36-base CDR3, in frame from base 1. The germline V gene supplies CDR1 KGHSH and CDR2 LQKENI.